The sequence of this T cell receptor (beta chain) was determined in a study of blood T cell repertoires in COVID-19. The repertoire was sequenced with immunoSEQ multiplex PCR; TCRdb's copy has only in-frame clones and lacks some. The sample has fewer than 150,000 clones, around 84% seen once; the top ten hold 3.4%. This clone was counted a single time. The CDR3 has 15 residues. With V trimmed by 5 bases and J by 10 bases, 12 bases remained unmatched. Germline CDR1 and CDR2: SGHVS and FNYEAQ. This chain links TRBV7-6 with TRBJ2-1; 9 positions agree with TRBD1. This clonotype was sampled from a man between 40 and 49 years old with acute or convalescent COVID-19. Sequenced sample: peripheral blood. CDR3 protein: CASSRYSGTGNEQFF. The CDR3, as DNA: TGTGCCAGCAGCCGCTATTCCGGGACAGGGAACGAGCAGTTCTTC.